A selection of T cell receptor beta chains follows, all from one sample in a study of blood T cell repertoires in COVID-19. The repertoire was sequenced with immunoSEQ multiplex PCR; TCRdb's copy has only in-frame clones and lacks some. The sample has 110,000 or so clones, roughly four fifths seen once. The specimen was peripheral blood. The origin of the receptors is a man in his fifties or sixties with acute or convalescent COVID-19. The CDR3 runs from the conserved cysteine through the conserved F or W. D genes are given only for firm matches. Only some rows state a clone size, as once, few, many or a class for expanded clones.

clone_size d_call j_call v_call cdr3_nt cdr3_aa
NA TRBD2 TRBJ2-7 TRBV6-5 TGTGCCAGCAGTTACTCGAGCGGGGGGCATAGTTACGAGCAGTACTTC CASSYSSGGHSYEQYF
NA NA TRBJ2-7 TRBV4-1 TGCGCCAGCAGCCAAGAGGAAGGACTTTCGAGCTCCTACGAGCAGTACTTC CASSQEEGLSSSYEQYF
NA NA TRBJ1-5 TRBV2 TGTGCCAGCAGTGAAGCGCGGGGAGATCAGCCCCAGCATTTT CASSEARGDQPQHF
NA TRBD1 TRBJ2-5 TRBV4-1 TGCGCCAGCAGCCAAGATGGGACAGGGGGCTCGGAGACCCAGTACTTC CASSQDGTGGSETQYF
NA NA TRBJ2-7 TRBV4-1 TGCGCCAGCAGCCATCCTAAGTTAGGGACTGCTTCCTACGAGCAGTACTTC CASSHPKLGTASYEQYF
few TRBD1 TRBJ2-7 TRBV5-1 TGCGCCAGCAGCTTGGGACAGGGTGCCTACGAGCAGTACTTC CASSLGQGAYEQYF
few NA TRBJ2-7 TRBV7-3 TGTGCCAGCAGCCCGGGGGTCAATTCCTACGAGCAGTACTTC CASSPGVNSYEQYF
few TRBD2 TRBJ2-3 TRBV5-5 TGTGCCTCCTCCTGGGGGACTACCTACACAGATACGCAGTATTTT CASSWGTTYTDTQYF
once NA TRBJ2-1 TRBV21-1 TGTGCCAGCAGCGAAGGGGACAGCAATGAGCAGTTCTTC CASSEGDSNEQFF
NA TRBD1 TRBJ2-7 TRBV2 TGTGCCAGCATGCTCCAACCGGGACAGGGTTACGAGCAGTACTTC CASMLQPGQGYEQYF
NA NA TRBJ1-2 TRBV20-1 TGCAGTGCTCCAGGACTGGATGGCTACACCTTC CSAPGLDGYTF
NA NA TRBJ2-2 TRBV30 TGTGCCTGGAGGGGGGGTGCCGGGGAGCTGTTTTTT CAWRGGAGELFF
NA NA TRBJ1-5 TRBV5-6 TGTGCCAGCAGCTTGTTTGGGGGCGACAATCAGCCCCAGCATTTT CASSLFGGDNQPQHF
NA TRBD1 TRBJ1-5 TRBV7-8 TGTGCCAGCAGCCCTCGACAGGGCGGGGGCAATCAGCCCCAGCATTTT CASSPRQGGGNQPQHF
NA NA TRBJ2-7 TRBV7-8 TGTGCCAGCACCCTCCGAAGAGGCGGGCTAAACTCCTACGAGCAGTACTTC CASTLRRGGLNSYEQYF
NA TRBD1 TRBJ2-7 TRBV15 TGTGCCACCAGCCCGGACAGGGGATACTCCTACGAGCAGTACTTC CATSPDRGYSYEQYF
few NA TRBJ2-2 TRBV9 TGTGCCAGCAGCTTAGACATAGCGGTGAACACCGGGGAGCTGTTTTTT CASSLDIAVNTGELFF
NA TRBD1 TRBJ2-1 TRBV28 TGTGCCAGCAGTCCGGGACAGCACCACAATGAGCAGTTCTTC CASSPGQHHNEQFF
few TRBD2 TRBJ2-7 TRBV5-1 TGCGCCAGCAGCTATAGCGGGGGCTCCTACGAGCAGTACTTC CASSYSGGSYEQYF
NA TRBD2 TRBJ2-7 TRBV7-8 TGTGCCAGCAGCTTCGCTCGAACTAGCGGCTACGAGCAGTACTTC CASSFARTSGYEQYF
once TRBD1 TRBJ1-6 TRBV30 TGTGCCTGGAGTCCGGGACAGGGAATCTCACCCCTCCACTTT CAWSPGQGISPLHF
NA NA TRBJ2-3 TRBV18 TGTGCCAGCTCACCATTCGGGACTTTAGATACGCAGTATTTT CASSPFGTLDTQYF
many TRBD1 TRBJ1-2 TRBV5-5 TGTGCCAGCAGCTCAGGACAGGCTAACTATGGCTACACCTTC CASSSGQANYGYTF
NA NA TRBJ1-4 TRBV15 TGTGCCACCAGCAGAGATCTCACGGCAACTAATGAAAAACTGTTTTTT CATSRDLTATNEKLFF
NA NA TRBJ2-1 TRBV6-4 TGTGCCAGCAGTTACTCGAACGTTAGCAATGAGCAGTTCTTC CASSYSNVSNEQFF
NA NA TRBJ2-7 TRBV5-4 TGTGCCAGCAGCTTGGGAGGGTACGGTTACGAGCAGTACTTC CASSLGGYGYEQYF
NA TRBD1 TRBJ2-2 TRBV24-1 TGTGCCACCAGTGATAGACAGGGGTCGGACGGGGAGCTGTTTTTT CATSDRQGSDGELFF
NA TRBD2 TRBJ2-1 TRBV6-5 TGTGCCAGCAGTTTGTATAGCGGGAGGGCCAGGGATGAGCAGTTCTTC CASSLYSGRARDEQFF
NA NA TRBJ2-2 TRBV29-1 TGCAGCGCCGGACTAAATACGAACACCGGGGAGCTGTTTTTT CSAGLNTNTGELFF
many TRBD1 TRBJ1-5 TRBV7-9 TGTGCCAGCAGTTTCGGGACAGGGAACCCTAAGCCCCAGCATTTT CASSFGTGNPKPQHF
NA TRBD2 TRBJ2-2 TRBV5-1 TGCGCCAGCAGCCTCACTAGCGGGGGGGCCGCCGGGGAGCTGTTTTTT CASSLTSGGAAGELFF
NA NA TRBJ2-2 TRBV19 TGTGCCAGTAGTATAAGCAGGCTGAACACCGGGGAGCTGTTTTTT CASSISRLNTGELFF
NA TRBD2 TRBJ2-7 TRBV14 TGTGCCAGCAGCCAAGTAGCGGGAGGGTCCTACGAGCAGTACTTC CASSQVAGGSYEQYF
few TRBD2 TRBJ2-7 TRBV7-2 TGTGCCAGCAGCTTAGAAGGTTGGACTAGAAACTACGAGCAGTACTTC CASSLEGWTRNYEQYF
NA TRBD2 TRBJ2-7 TRBV9 TGTGCCAGCAGCGTTCGGTGGGAGGGCCACGAGCAGTACTTC CASSVRWEGHEQYF
NA TRBD1 TRBJ2-7 TRBV19 TGTGCCAGTAGTATAGGGACAGGGGATTACGAGCAGTACTTC CASSIGTGDYEQYF
NA TRBD2 TRBJ2-1 TRBV27 TGTGCCAGCAGGAAACTAGCGCCTTTTTACAATGAGCAGTTCTTC CASRKLAPFYNEQFF
NA TRBD2 TRBJ2-3 TRBV16 TGTGCCAGCAGCCAGAGGACTAGCGGGAGTAGCACAGATACGCAGTATTTT CASSQRTSGSSTDTQYF
NA NA TRBJ2-7 TRBV11-2 TGTGCCAGCAGCTTAGAACCCGGGGGAGAGCAGTACTTC CASSLEPGGEQYF
NA TRBD1 TRBJ1-1 TRBV5-1 TGCGCCAGCAGCTTGAGACAGGGGAGGAACACTGAAGCTTTCTTT CASSLRQGRNTEAFF